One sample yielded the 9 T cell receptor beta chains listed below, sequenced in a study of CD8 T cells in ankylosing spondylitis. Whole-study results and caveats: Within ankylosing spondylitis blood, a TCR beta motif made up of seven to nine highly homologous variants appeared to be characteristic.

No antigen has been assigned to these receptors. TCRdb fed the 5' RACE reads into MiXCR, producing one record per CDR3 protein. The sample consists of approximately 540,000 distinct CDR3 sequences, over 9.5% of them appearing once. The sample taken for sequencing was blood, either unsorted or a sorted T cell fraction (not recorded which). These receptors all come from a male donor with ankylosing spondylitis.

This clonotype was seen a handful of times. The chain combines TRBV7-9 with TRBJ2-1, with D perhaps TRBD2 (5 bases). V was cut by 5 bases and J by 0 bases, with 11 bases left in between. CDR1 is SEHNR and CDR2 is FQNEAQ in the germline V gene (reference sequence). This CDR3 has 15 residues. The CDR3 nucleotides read TGTGCCAGCAGCCGAGGACTTAACTCCTACAATGAGCAGTTCTTC. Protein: CASSRGLNSYNEQFF. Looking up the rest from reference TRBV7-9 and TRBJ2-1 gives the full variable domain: DTGVSQNPRHKITKRGQNVTFRCDPISEHNRLYWYRQTLGQGPEFLTYFQNEAQLEKSRLLSDRFSAERPKGSFSTLEIQRTEQGDSAMYLCASSRGLNSYNEQFFGPGTRLTVL.

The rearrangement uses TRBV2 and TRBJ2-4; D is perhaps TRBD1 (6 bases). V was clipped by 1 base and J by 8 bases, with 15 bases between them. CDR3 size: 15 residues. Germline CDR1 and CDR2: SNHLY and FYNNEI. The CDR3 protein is CASSEVGARMDIQYF. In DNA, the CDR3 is TGTGCCAGCAGTGAAGTGGGGGCGCGAATGGACATTCAGTACTTC.

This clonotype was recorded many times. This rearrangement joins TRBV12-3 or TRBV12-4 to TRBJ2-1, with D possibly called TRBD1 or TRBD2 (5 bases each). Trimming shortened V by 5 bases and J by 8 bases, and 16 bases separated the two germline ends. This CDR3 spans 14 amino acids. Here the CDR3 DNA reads TGTGCCAGCAGTGTACCGGGGCCGACGGATGAGCAGTTCTTC. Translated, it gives CASSVPGPTDEQFF.

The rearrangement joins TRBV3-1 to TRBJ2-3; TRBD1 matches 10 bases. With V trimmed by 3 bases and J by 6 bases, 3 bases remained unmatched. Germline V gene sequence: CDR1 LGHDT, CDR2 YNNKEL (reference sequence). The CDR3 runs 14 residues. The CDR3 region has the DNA TGTGCCAGCAGCCAGACAGGGGGCTCGGATACGCAGTATTTT. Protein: CASSQTGGSDTQYF.

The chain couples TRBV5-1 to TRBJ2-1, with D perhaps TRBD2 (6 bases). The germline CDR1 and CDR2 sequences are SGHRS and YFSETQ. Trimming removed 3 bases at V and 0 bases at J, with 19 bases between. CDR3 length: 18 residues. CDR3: CASSSRFSGYNSYNEQFF. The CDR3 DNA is TGCGCCAGCAGCTCGAGGTTTAGCGGCTATAACTCCTACAATGAGCAGTTCTTC.

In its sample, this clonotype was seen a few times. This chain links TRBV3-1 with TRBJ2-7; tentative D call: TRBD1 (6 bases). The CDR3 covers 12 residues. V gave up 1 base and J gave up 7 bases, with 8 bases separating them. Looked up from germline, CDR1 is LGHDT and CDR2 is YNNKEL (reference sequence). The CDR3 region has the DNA TGTGCCAGCAGCCAAGCGCAGGGGGAGCAGTACTTC. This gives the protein CASSQAQGEQYF.

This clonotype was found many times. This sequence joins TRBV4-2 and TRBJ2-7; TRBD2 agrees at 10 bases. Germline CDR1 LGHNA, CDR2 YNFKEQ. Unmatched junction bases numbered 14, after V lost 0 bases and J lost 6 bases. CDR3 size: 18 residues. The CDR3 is CASSQDQSGRASGPEQYF. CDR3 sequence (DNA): TGTGCCAGCAGCCAAGATCAAAGCGGGAGGGCCTCTGGTCCCGAGCAGTACTTC.

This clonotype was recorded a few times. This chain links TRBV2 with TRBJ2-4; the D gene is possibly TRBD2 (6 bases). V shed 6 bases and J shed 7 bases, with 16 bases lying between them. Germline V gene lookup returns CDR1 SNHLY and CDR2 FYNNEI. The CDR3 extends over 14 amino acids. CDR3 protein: CASSAGTAGNIQYF. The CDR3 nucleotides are TGTGCCAGCAGCGCCGGGACCGCGGGGAACATTCAGTACTTC.

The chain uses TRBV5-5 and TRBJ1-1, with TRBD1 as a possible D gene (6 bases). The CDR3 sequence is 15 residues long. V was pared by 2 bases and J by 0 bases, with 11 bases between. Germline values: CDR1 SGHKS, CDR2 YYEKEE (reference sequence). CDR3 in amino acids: CASSFRGGLNTEAFF. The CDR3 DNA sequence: TGTGCCAGCAGCTTTAGGGGGGGCTTGAACACTGAAGCTTTCTTT.